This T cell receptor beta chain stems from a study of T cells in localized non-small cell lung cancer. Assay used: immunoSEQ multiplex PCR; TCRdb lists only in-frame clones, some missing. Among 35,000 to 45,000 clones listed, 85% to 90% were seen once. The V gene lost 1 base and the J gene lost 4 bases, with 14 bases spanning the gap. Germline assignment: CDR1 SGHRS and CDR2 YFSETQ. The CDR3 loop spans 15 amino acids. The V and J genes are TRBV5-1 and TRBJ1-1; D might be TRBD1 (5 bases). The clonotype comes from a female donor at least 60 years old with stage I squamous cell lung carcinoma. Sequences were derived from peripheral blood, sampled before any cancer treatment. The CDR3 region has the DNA TGCGCCAGCAGCTTGAGTGCCGCAGGGAGCACTGAAGCTTTCTTT. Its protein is CASSLSAAGSTEAFF.